Described below is a single T cell receptor (beta chain) sequence and its context. Its antigen is not identified. The entry originates in a study of cytomegalovirus exposure and HLA in healthy donors. Background on the study: The approximately 120 validation repertoires were produced on the same platform as the roughly 720 repertoires of the first cohort. This was reported in a later analysis.

Study-wide results and limits: First-cohort TCR clusters were later found to tend to co-occur in the 120 or so validation repertoires. There were under 200 TCR beta chains listed as cytomegalovirus-associated.

The CDR3 runs 14 residues. Trimming removed 7 bases from V and 5 bases from J, with 16 bases in between. Germline V lookup: CDR1 SGHRS, CDR2 YFSETQ. The repertoire was sequenced with immunoSEQ multiplex PCR; TCRdb's copy has only in-frame clones and lacks some. Of tens of thousands of clones in the sample, roughly 93% were seen once. The donors were part of the validation cohort of fewer than 150 subjects. That cohort was separate from the first cohort, which comprised 500 to 700 subjects. The receptor was derived from a woman aged 18 to 35 in good health and CMV-seropositive. V is TRBV5-1 and J is TRBJ2-1; possible D gene TRBD2, 5 bases. Specimen: PBMCs. The CDR3 DNA follows: TGCGCCAGCGGGCGGCAATCGGAGGACAATGAGCAGTTCTTC. Its protein is CASGRQSEDNEQFF.